This passage covers 18 T cell receptor beta chains from one sample sequenced in a study of cytomegalovirus exposure and HLA in healthy donors. Amplification used 60 Vbeta primers and 13 Jbeta primers. The data were produced by immunoSEQ multiplex PCR, yet TCRdb's version contains in-frame clones alone and is incomplete. The table has fewer than 85,000 clones, about three quarters seen once; the top ten hold 12%. The specimen sequenced was PBMCs. Every receptor here comes from a male donor in good health and CMV-seropositive.

This clone has just one count. An end of the junction differs from the germline gene, which may be a read error. V and J are TRBV4-3 and TRBJ2-7; D is possibly TRBD1 (6 bases). Per the germline V gene, CDR1 is LGHNA and CDR2 is YSLEER. The CDR3 spans 13 residues. CDR3 region: CASREPDADRTVF. CDR3 DNA sequence: TGCGCCAGCAGGGAACCCGACGCCGACAGGACTGTCTTC.

The chain's CDR3 is CASSADNTYEQYF. The CDR3 bases are TGTGCCAGTAGTGCCGACAACACCTACGAGCAGTACTTC. V usage is TRBV19 and J usage is TRBJ2-7; D remains unclear. V was pared by 5 bases and J by 2 bases, with 10 bases between. The CDR3 is made up of 13 amino acids. Germline V CDR1 and CDR2: LNHDA, SQIVND (reference sequence).

The chain uses TRBV4-1 and TRBJ2-7; 10 bases match TRBD2. J gave up 3 bases and V 4 bases, and 6 bases lay outside the gene matches. CDR3 length equals 15 residues. Germline loops: CDR1 MGHRA, CDR2 YSYEKL. CDR3 sequence: CASSPTGTSDYEQYF. The CDR3 DNA reads TGCGCCAGCAGCCCAACCGGGACTAGCGACTACGAGCAGTACTTC.

The chain uses TRBV4-2 and TRBJ2-3; the match to TRBD2 covers 7 bases. The CDR3 length is 16 residues. J gave up 0 bases and V 1 base, and 4 bases lay outside the gene matches. Germline CDR1 LGHNA, CDR2 YNFKEQ. In nucleotides, the CDR3 is TGTGCCAGCAGCCAAGGGGACTACTATAGCACAGATACGCAGTATTTT. Amino acids: CASSQGDYYSTDTQYF.

This clone was seen a handful of times. Here the CDR3 reads CASSYGDMVGYTF. CDR3 DNA: TGTGCCAGCAGTTACGGGGATATGGTAGGCTACACCTTC. The rearrangement uses TRBV28 and TRBJ1-2; D gene uncertain. The CDR3 totals 13 residues. The germline V and J ends were trimmed by 4 bases and 8 bases, with 14 bases remaining between them. Per the germline V gene, CDR1 is MDHEN and CDR2 is SYDVKM.

The rearrangement links TRBV9 to TRBJ1-1; the D gene is possibly TRBD1 (6 bases). Trimming took off 5 bases at V and 8 bases at J, with 16 bases between the two ends. Germline CDR1 reads SGDLS; CDR2 reads YYNGEE. The CDR3 spans 13 residues. CDR3: CASRSQQGTEAFF. CDR3 bases: TGTGCCAGCAGGTCCCAACAGGGAACAGAAGCTTTCTTT. Variable domain in full (rest from reference TRBV9 and TRBJ1-1): DSGVTQTPKHLITATGQRVTLRCSPRSGDLSVYWYQQSLDQGLQFLIQYYNGEERAKGNILERFSAQQFPDLHSELNLSSLELGDSALYFCASRSQQGTEAFFGQGTRLTVV.

The chain employs TRBV18 and TRBJ2-2; perhaps TRBD1 as D (6 bases). Germline V gene sequence: CDR1 KGHSH, CDR2 LQKENI. This CDR3 comprises 15 residues. The ends were cut back, 3 bases at V and 5 bases at J, with 13 bases in the middle. For the CDR3, the DNA is TGTGCCAGCTCACCGGACACAGGGATTACCGGGGAGCTGTTTTTT. This encodes CASSPDTGITGELFF. Supplemented by reference TRBV18 and TRBJ2-2, the full variable domain reads NAGVMQNPRHLVRRRGQEARLRCSPMKGHSHVYWYRQLPEEGLKFMVYLQKENIIDESGMPKERFSAEFPKEGPSILRIQQVVRGDSAAYFCASSPDTGITGELFFGEGSRLTVL.

V usage is TRBV4-1 and J usage is TRBJ2-4; no clear D. Trimming took off 4 bases at V and 3 bases at J, with 7 bases between the two ends. This CDR3 contains 13 residues. CDR1 is MGHRA, CDR2 YSYEKL, per germline. CDR3 nucleotide sequence: TGCGCCAGCAGCCTGGTAGACAAAAACATTCAGTACTTC. Amino acids: CASSLVDKNIQYF.

J is TRBJ2-1 and V is TRBV5-1; 9 bases line up with TRBD2. CDR3 length: 14 residues. V lost 3 bases, J lost 7 bases, and 5 bases stayed unmatched. Germline V gives CDR1 SGHRS, CDR2 YFSETQ. The CDR3 bases are TGCGCCAGCAGCTCCGGTAGCGGGGGTAATGAGCAGTTCTTC. It codes for CASSSGSGGNEQFF. Full variable domain (outside the CDR3, taken from reference TRBV5-1 and TRBJ2-1): KAGVTQTPRYLIKTRGQQVTLSCSPISGHRSVSWYQQTPGQGLQFLFEYFSETQRNKGNFPGRFSGRQFSNSRSEMNVSTLELGDSALYLCASSSGSGGNEQFFGPGTRLTVL.

The gene calls are TRBV27 and TRBJ2-7; a weak D match, TRBD1 (7 bases). V lost 4 bases to trimming and J lost 0 bases, with 13 bases between them. CDR1 and CDR2 (germline): MNHEY, SMNVEV (reference sequence). This CDR3 is built from 15 residues. The CDR3 region has the DNA TGTGCCAGCAGTTCCAGACAGGGAGGCTCCTACGAGCAGTACTTC. It specifies CASSSRQGGSYEQYF.

The chain recombines TRBV25-1 with TRBJ1-6; 10 nucleotides line up with TRBD1. This CDR3 is 15 amino acids long. Losses at the gene ends were 5 bases for V and 7 bases for J; bases not matched to a gene: 5. The germline gives CDR1 MGHDK, CDR2 SYGVNS. CDR3 DNA: TGTGCCAGCAGTCAAGGACAGGGGGGGAATTCACCCCTCCACTTT. Translated, it gives CASSQGQGGNSPLHF.

The chain combines TRBV9 with TRBJ2-7; TRBD2 matches at 10 bases. Germline V lookup: CDR1 SGDLS, CDR2 YYNGEE. This CDR3 contains 15 residues. Unmatched junction bases numbered 6, after V lost 4 bases and J lost 2 bases. CDR3 sequence reads: CASSPSGGVTYEQYF. The CDR3 DNA sequence: TGTGCCAGCAGCCCGAGCGGGGGGGTAACCTACGAGCAGTACTTC.

V and J are TRBV19 and TRBJ2-1; 10 nucleotides agree with TRBD2. Unmatched junction bases numbered 13, after V lost 4 bases and J lost 4 bases. Germline-derived CDR1 and CDR2 are LNHDA and SQIVND (reference sequence). CDR3 length: 18 residues. CDR3 DNA sequence: TGTGCCAGTAGTAGACCTAGCGGGAGAGCCTCAGGATACAATGAGCAGTTCTTC. Its protein product is CASSRPSGRASGYNEQFF.

This clone was seen a single time. The rearrangement uses TRBV10-3 and TRBJ2-1; TRBD2 matches at 7 bases. V lost 0 bases, J lost 4 bases, and 6 bases stayed unmatched. The CDR3 has 16 amino acids. Germline values: CDR1 ENHRY, CDR2 SYGVKD. The CDR3 loop reads CAISESLSGAYNEQFF. CDR3 bases: TGTGCCATCAGTGAGTCGCTGAGCGGGGCTTACAATGAGCAGTTCTTC.

The chain couples TRBV5-1 to TRBJ2-5, with 8 positions matching TRBD1. Losses at the gene ends were 0 bases for V and 3 bases for J; bases not matched to a gene: 1. The CDR3 spans 14 residues. The V gene's germline CDR1 is SGHRS and CDR2 YFSETQ. CDR3 region: CASSLDRGEETQYF. DNA of the CDR3: TGCGCCAGCAGCTTGGACAGGGGGGAAGAGACCCAGTACTTC.

J is TRBJ2-2 and V is TRBV7-6; tentative D call: TRBD2 (6 bases). Germline values: CDR1 SGHVS, CDR2 FNYEAQ. Trimming shortened V by 10 bases and J by 3 bases, and 15 bases separated the two germline ends. The CDR3 runs 14 residues. The CDR3 sequence: CATRDAGYTGELFF. The CDR3 nucleotides are TGTGCCACCCGCGACGCGGGGTACACCGGGGAGCTGTTTTTT.

The chain carries TRBV7-8 and TRBJ1-1; 7 nucleotides agree with TRBD1. This CDR3 is 16 amino acids long. Germline CDR1 is SGHVS and CDR2 is FQNEAQ. Losses at the gene ends were 5 bases for V and 0 bases for J; bases not matched to a gene: 9. The CDR3 nucleotides are TGTGCCAGCAGCCCAGGGGGATGGTCTCTGAACACTGAAGCTTTCTTT. Amino acid sequence: CASSPGGWSLNTEAFF. The variable domain in full, with the rest retrieved from reference TRBV7-8 and TRBJ1-1, is GAGVSQSPRYKVAKRGQDVALRCDPISGHVSLFWYQQALGQGPEFLTYFQNEAQLDKSGLPSDRFFAERPEGSVSTLKIQRTQQEDSAVYLCASSPGGWSLNTEAFFGQGTRLTVV.

This chain links TRBV7-9 with TRBJ2-7; 11 nucleotides line up with TRBD1. The CDR3 runs to 14 residues. Germline values: CDR1 SEHNR, CDR2 FQNEAQ (reference sequence). V trimming: 4 bases; J trimming: 5 bases; junction bases outside the gene matches: 4. The CDR3 here is CASSSGQGGHEQYF. The DNA for the CDR3 is TGTGCCAGCAGCTCGGGACAGGGGGGCCACGAGCAGTACTTC.